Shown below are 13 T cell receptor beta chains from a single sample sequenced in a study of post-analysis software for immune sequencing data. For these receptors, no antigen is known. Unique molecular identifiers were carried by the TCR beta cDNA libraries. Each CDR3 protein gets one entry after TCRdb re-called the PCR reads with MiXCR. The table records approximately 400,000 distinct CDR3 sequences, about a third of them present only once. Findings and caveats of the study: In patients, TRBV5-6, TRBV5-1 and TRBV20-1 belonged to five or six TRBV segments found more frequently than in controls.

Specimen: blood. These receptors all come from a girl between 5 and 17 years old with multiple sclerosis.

CDR3 protein: CAISRQGGGTEAFF. CDR3 DNA: TGTGCCATCAGTCGACAGGGGGGAGGCACTGAAGCTTTCTTT. This chain links TRBV10-3 with TRBJ1-1; 9 positions match TRBD1. This CDR3 spans 14 amino acids. The junction had 5 bases not matched to a gene; V was cut back by 5 bases and J by 4 bases. Germline V lookup: CDR1 ENHRY, CDR2 SYGVKD.

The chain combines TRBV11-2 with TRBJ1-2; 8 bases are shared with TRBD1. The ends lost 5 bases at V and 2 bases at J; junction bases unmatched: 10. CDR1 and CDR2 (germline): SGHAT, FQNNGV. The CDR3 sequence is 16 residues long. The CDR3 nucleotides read TGTGCCAGCAGCACGTTAGACAGGGGAGGCAACTATGGCTACACCTTC. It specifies CASSTLDRGGNYGYTF.

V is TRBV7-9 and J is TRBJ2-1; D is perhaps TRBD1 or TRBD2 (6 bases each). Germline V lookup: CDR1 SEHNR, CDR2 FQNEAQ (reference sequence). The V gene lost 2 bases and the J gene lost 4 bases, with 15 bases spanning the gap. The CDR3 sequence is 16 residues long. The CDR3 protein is CASSLNPGASYNEQFF. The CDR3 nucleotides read TGTGCCAGCAGCTTAAATCCGGGGGCGAGTTACAATGAGCAGTTCTTC.

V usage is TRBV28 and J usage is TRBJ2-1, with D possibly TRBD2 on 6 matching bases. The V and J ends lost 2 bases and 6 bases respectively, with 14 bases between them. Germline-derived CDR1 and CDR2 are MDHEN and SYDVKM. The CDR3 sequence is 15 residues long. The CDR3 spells CASSLGGTGANEQFF. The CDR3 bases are TGTGCCAGCAGTTTAGGTGGGACTGGGGCCAATGAGCAGTTCTTC. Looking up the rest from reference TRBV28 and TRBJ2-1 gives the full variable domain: DVKVTQSSRYLVKRTGEKVFLECVQDMDHENMFWYRQDPGLGLRLIYFSYDVKMKEKGDIPEGYSVSREKKERFSLILESASTNQTSMYLCASSLGGTGANEQFFGPGTRLTVL.

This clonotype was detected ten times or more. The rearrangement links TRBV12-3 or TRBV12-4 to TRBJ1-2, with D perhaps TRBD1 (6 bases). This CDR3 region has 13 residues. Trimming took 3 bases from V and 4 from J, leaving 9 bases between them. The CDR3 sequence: CASSLQGGYGYTF. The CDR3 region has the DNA TGTGCCAGCAGTTTGCAAGGGGGCTATGGCTACACCTTC.

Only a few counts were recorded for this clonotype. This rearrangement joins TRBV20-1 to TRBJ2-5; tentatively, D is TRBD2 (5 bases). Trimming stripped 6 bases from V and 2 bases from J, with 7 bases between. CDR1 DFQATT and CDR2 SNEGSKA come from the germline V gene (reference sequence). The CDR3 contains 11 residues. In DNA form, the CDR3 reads TGCAGTGCCCTAGCTCAAGAGACCCAGTACTTC. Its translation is CSALAQETQYF.

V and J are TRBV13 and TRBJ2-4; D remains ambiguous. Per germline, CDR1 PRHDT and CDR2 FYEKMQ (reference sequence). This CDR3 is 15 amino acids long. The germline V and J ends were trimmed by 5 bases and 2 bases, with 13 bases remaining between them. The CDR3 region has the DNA TGTGCCAGCAGCCGTCTGACACTTACCAAAAACATTCAGTACTTC. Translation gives CASSRLTLTKNIQYF.

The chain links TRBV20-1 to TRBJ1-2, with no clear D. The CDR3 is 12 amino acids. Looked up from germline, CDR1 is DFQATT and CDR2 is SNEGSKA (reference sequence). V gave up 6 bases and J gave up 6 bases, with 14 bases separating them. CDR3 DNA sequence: TGCAGTGCCACCCCCGAGGGTAATGGCTACACCTTC. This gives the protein CSATPEGNGYTF.

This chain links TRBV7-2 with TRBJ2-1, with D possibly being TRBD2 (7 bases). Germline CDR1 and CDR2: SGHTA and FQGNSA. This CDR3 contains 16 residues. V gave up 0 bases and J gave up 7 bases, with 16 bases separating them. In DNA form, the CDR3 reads TGTGCCAGCAGCTTAGCAGGGGGGGCGGGGGAGAATGAGCAGTTCTTC. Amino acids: CASSLAGGAGENEQFF. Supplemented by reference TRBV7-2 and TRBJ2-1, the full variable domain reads GAGVSQSPSNKVTEKGKDVELRCDPISGHTALYWYRQSLGQGLEFLIYFQGNSAPDKSGLPSDRFSAERTGGSVSTLTIQRTQQEDSAVYLCASSLAGGAGENEQFFGPGTRLTVL.

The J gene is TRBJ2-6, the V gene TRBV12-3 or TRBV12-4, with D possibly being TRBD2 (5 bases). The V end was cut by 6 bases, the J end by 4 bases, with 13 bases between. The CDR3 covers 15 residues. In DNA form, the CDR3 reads TGTGCCAGCAGACAAGGGCCGGGGGGGGCCAACGTCCTGACTTTC. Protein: CASRQGPGGANVLTF.

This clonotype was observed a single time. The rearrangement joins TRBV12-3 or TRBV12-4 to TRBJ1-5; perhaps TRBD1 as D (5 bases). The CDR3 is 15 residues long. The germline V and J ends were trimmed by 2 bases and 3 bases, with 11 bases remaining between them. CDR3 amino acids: CASSLSGYNNQPQHF. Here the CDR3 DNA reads TGTGCCAGCAGTTTATCAGGGTATAACAATCAGCCCCAGCATTTT.

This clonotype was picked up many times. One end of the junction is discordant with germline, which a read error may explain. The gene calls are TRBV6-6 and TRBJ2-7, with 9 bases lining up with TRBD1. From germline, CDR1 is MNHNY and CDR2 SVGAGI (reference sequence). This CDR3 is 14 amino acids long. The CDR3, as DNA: TGCGCCAGTCGACCGGGACAGGGACCCTACGAGCAGTACTTC. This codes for CASRPGQGPYEQYF.

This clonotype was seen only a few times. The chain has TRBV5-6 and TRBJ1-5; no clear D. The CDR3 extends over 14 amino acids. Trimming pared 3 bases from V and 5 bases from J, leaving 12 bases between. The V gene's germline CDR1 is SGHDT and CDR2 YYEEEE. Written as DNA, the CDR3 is TGTGCCAGCAGCTCGACGGCTAGGTATCAGCCCCAGCATTTT. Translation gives CASSSTARYQPQHF.